The sequence of this TCR beta chain was determined in a study of identical twins. A remark on this clonotype: Its target is unknown.

The CDR3 length is 15 residues. Germline CDR1 LNHDA, CDR2 SQIVND (reference sequence). With 7 bases removed from V and 4 bases from J, the gap between germline ends came to 20 bases. From the 5' RACE reads, TCRdb called clonotypes with MiXCR, one entry per CDR3 protein. The sample has more than 400,000 distinct CDR3 sequences; approximately 16% are singletons. Findings and caveats of the study: Excess low generation probability was seen in twin-shared out-of-frame alpha sequences.

The data also belong to a second study, concerning yellow fever vaccine responses in identical twins.

The sequenced sample consisted of CD4+ T cells sorted from blood. The TCR sequence derives from a woman aged 18-35 years in good health. The chain is built from TRBV19 and TRBJ2-7; D possibly corresponds to TRBD1 (7 bases). CDR3 nucleotide sequence: TGTGCCAGTAATCCAGGGGGGCCCCCCGGGTACGAGCAGTACTTC. Its protein is CASNPGGPPGYEQYF.